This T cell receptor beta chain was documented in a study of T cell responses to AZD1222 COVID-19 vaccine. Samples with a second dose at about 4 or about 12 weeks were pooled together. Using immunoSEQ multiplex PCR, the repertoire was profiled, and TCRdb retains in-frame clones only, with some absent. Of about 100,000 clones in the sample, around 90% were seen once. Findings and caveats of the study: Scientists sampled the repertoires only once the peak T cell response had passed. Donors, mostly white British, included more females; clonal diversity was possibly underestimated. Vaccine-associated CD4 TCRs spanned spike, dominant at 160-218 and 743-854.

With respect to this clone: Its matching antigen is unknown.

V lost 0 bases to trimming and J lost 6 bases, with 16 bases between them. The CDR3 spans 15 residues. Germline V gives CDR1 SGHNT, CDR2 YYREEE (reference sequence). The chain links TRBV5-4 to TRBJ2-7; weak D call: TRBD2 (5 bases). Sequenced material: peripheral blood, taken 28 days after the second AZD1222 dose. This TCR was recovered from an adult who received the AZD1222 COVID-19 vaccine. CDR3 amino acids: CASSLVPSLGSEQYF. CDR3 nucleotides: TGTGCCAGCAGCTTGGTTCCTAGCCTGGGATCCGAGCAGTACTTC. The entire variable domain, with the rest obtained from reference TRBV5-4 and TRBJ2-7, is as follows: ETGVTQSPTHLIKTRGQQVTLRCSSQSGHNTVSWYQQALGQGPQFIFQYYREEENGRGNFPPRFSGLQFPNYSSELNVNALELDDSALYLCASSLVPSLGSEQYFGPGTRLTVT.